The 18 T cell receptor beta chains given below trace back to one sample, sequenced in a study of cytomegalovirus exposure and HLA in healthy donors. It was with 60 Vbeta and 13 Jbeta primers that the PCR ran. TCRdb keeps only in-frame clones here, not all; method: immunoSEQ multiplex PCR. Counted here are some 200,000 clones, 70% to 80% occurring once; the ten biggest clones make up around 15%. Sequencing was performed on PBMCs. The receptors stem from a man in his forties in good health and CMV-seronegative.

The chain carries TRBV4-1 and TRBJ2-5; 12 nucleotides line up with TRBD2. V lost 0 bases to trimming and J lost 3 bases; unmatched junction nucleotides: 5. The CDR3 spans 17 residues. Germline V gene data show CDR1 as MGHRA and CDR2 as YSYEKL. Here the CDR3 DNA reads TGCGCCAGCAGCCAAGATCCGGCTAGCGGGGGGGAAGAGACCCAGTACTTC. Amino acids: CASSQDPASGGEETQYF.

The CDR3 spells CAISGGIGGYEQYF. The CDR3 region has the DNA TGTGCCATCAGTGGGGGAATAGGAGGCTACGAGCAGTACTTC. V is TRBV10-3 and J is TRBJ2-7; tentative D call: TRBD2 (5 bases). The CDR3 is 14 residues long. Germline CDR1 reads ENHRY; CDR2 reads SYGVKD. V shed 4 bases and J shed 3 bases, with 13 bases lying between them.

The genes are TRBV4-1 and TRBJ2-1; D gene ambiguous. Trimming took off 4 bases at V and 4 bases at J, with 20 bases between the two ends. Germline values: CDR1 MGHRA, CDR2 YSYEKL. CDR3 length: 17 residues. The CDR3 bases are TGCGCCAGCAGCCTTCCCATGACACCCCTGGTGTACAATGAGCAGTTCTTC. It encodes CASSLPMTPLVYNEQFF.

The J gene is TRBJ2-1, the V gene TRBV27; 10 positions match TRBD2. Losses at the gene ends were 4 bases for V and 7 bases for J; bases not matched to a gene: 7. The CDR3 contains 15 residues. Germline lookup yields CDR1 MNHEY and CDR2 SMNVEV (reference sequence). The CDR3 coding sequence is TGTGCCAGCAGTTGGGCTAGCGGGAGATTTAATGAGCAGTTCTTC. It encodes CASSWASGRFNEQFF.

This clone was seen only a few times. The V and J genes are TRBV7-2 and TRBJ1-4; no reliable D call. The CDR3 is made up of 14 amino acids. Germline V CDR1 and CDR2: SGHTA, FQGNSA. Trimming took off 5 bases at V and 4 bases at J, with 11 bases between the two ends. The chain's CDR3 is CASSPHYYNEKLFF. The CDR3 DNA sequence: TGTGCCAGCAGCCCCCATTACTATAATGAAAAACTGTTTTTT.

The CDR3 region is CASSFTGGVNEKLFF. For the CDR3, the DNA is TGTGCCAGCAGCTTTACAGGGGGCGTGAATGAAAAACTGTTTTTT. This rearrangement joins TRBV5-5 to TRBJ1-4; 9 bases map to TRBD1. CDR3 length: 15 amino acids. The germline CDR1 and CDR2 sequences are SGHKS and YYEKEE (reference sequence). V was pared by 2 bases and J by 5 bases, with 4 bases of the junction left unmatched.

This chain connects TRBV5-1 to TRBJ2-3; 8 nucleotides agree with TRBD1. Trimming at V came to 3 bases and at J to 1 base, leaving 1 base not matched to a gene. The CDR3 contains 14 residues. From germline, CDR1 is SGHRS and CDR2 YFSETQ. CDR3 loop: CASSSDRGTDTQYF. DNA of the CDR3: TGCGCCAGCAGCTCGGACAGGGGCACAGATACGCAGTATTTT.

The chain couples TRBV7-9 to TRBJ1-1; D is possibly TRBD1 (6 bases). Germline V lookup: CDR1 SEHNR, CDR2 FQNEAQ (reference sequence). This CDR3 contains 16 residues. Deletions cut 1 base from V and 6 bases from J, with 18 bases between. The CDR3 sequence: CASSLGRGGGMAEAFF. The DNA for the CDR3 is TGTGCCAGCAGCTTAGGCCGGGGAGGGGGTATGGCTGAAGCTTTCTTT.

This clone appeared a few times. This chain joins TRBV7-6 and TRBJ2-2, with 10 positions matching TRBD2. Per the germline V gene, CDR1 is SGHVS and CDR2 is FNYEAQ. The CDR3 contains 15 residues. Trimming cost V 6 bases and J 5 bases; bases outside gene matches: 6. CDR3 bases: TGTGCCAGCAGGTATCTAGCGGGAGCGACCGGGGAGCTGTTTTTT. Residues: CASRYLAGATGELFF.

This chain uses TRBV27 with TRBJ1-1; tentative D call: TRBD1 (6 bases). Trimming shortened V by 1 base and J by 5 bases, and 11 bases separated the two germline ends. This CDR3 spans 14 amino acids. Per the germline V gene, CDR1 is MNHEY and CDR2 is SMNVEV (reference sequence). Here the CDR3 DNA reads TGTGCCAGCAGTTTATTAGGGGGGGATACTGAAGCTTTCTTT. It is translated as CASSLLGGDTEAFF.

CDR3 in DNA: TGTGCCAGCAGCTTAGCGGGGAGCTCCTACAATGAGCAGTTCTTC. Translation: CASSLAGSSYNEQFF. V and J are TRBV11-3 and TRBJ2-1; TRBD2 might be the D (5 bases). CDR1 is SGHNT and CDR2 is YENEEA in the germline V gene. CDR3 length: 15 residues. The germline V and J ends were trimmed by 1 base and 0 bases, with 7 bases remaining between them.

V usage is TRBV28 and J usage is TRBJ1-4, with TRBD1 identical over 7 bases. CDR3 size: 17 residues. CDR1 is MDHEN and CDR2 is SYDVKM in the germline V gene. J gave up 0 bases and V 5 bases, and 9 bases lay outside the gene matches. The CDR3 nucleotides are TGTGCCAGCAGTCCGCAGGGACAGCTTGCAACTAATGAAAAACTGTTTTTT. Its translation: CASSPQGQLATNEKLFF.

J is TRBJ1-1 and V is TRBV20-1; the D gene is possibly TRBD1 (5 bases). Germline V CDR1 and CDR2: DFQATT, SNEGSKA (reference sequence). The ends were cut back, 3 bases at V and 6 bases at J, with 8 bases in the middle. The CDR3 spans 11 residues. The CDR3 here is CSASGGAEAFF. The CDR3 DNA reads TGCAGTGCTAGCGGGGGGGCTGAAGCTTTCTTT.

The chain employs TRBV16 and TRBJ2-5, with TRBD2 identical over 8 bases. Germline lookup yields CDR1 KGHSY and CDR2 FQNENV. The CDR3 runs 16 residues. Losses at the gene ends were 0 bases for V and 2 bases for J; bases not matched to a gene: 5. The CDR3 loop is CASSQSSGGSQETQYF. For the CDR3, the DNA is TGTGCCAGCAGCCAATCTTCGGGAGGGTCACAAGAGACCCAGTACTTC.

The V and J genes are TRBV7-9 and TRBJ1-2; TRBD1 agrees at 7 bases. Germline CDR1 SEHNR, CDR2 FQNEAQ (reference sequence). The CDR3 totals 16 residues. The trim removed 0 bases at V and 5 bases at J, leaving 9 bases unmatched. CDR3 DNA sequence: TGTGCCAGCAGCTTAGCAGGGGGCGAATCTCGGTATGGCTACACCTTC. Amino acid sequence: CASSLAGGESRYGYTF.

The chain joins TRBV10-1 to TRBJ2-5, with 13 nucleotides matching TRBD2. This CDR3 region has 16 residues. The germline gives CDR1 WNHNN, CDR2 SYGVQD (reference sequence). The trim removed 6 bases at V and 4 bases at J, leaving 8 bases unmatched. The CDR3 sequence is CASRPTSGRAPETQYF. The DNA of the CDR3 is TGCGCCAGCAGACCAACTAGCGGGAGGGCCCCAGAGACCCAGTACTTC.

This sequence joins TRBV7-6 and TRBJ2-1; 9 bases agree with TRBD2. The V and J ends lost 5 bases and 4 bases, in that order; junction bases with no gene match: 6. The CDR3 spans 15 residues. The germline gives CDR1 SGHVS, CDR2 FNYEAQ. The chain's CDR3 is CASSLALAGYNEQFF. For the CDR3, the DNA is TGTGCCAGCAGCCTCGCACTAGCGGGTTACAATGAGCAGTTCTTC.

There are a few counts of this clone. The chain uses TRBV27 and TRBJ1-1, with 7 bases matching TRBD1. The V gene's germline CDR1 is MNHEY and CDR2 SMNVEV (reference sequence). V dropped 3 bases and J dropped 3; count of bases not matched to a gene: 4. This CDR3 comprises 14 residues. The CDR3 nucleotides read TGTGCCAGCAGTTTTCGGACAGGAGACACTGAAGCTTTCTTT. This codes for CASSFRTGDTEAFF.